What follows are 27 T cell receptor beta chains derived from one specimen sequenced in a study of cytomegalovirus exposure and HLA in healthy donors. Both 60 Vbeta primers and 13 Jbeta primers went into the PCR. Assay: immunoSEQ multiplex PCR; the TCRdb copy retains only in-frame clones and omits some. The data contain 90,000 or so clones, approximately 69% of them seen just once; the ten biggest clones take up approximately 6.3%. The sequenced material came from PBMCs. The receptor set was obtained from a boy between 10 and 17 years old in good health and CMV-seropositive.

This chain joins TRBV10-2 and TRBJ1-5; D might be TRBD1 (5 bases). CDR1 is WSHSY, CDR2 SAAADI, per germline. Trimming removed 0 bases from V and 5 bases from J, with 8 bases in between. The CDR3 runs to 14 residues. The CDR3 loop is CASSESGGDQPQHF. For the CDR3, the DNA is TGCGCCAGCAGTGAGTCCGGGGGAGATCAGCCCCAGCATTTT.

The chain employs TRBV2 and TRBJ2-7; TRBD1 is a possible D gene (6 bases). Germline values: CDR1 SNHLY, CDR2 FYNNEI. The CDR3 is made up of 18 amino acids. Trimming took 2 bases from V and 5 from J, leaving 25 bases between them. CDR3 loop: CASSERGSSQGYMDEQYF. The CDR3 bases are TGTGCCAGCAGTGAAAGAGGAAGTTCACAGGGTTATATGGACGAGCAGTACTTC.

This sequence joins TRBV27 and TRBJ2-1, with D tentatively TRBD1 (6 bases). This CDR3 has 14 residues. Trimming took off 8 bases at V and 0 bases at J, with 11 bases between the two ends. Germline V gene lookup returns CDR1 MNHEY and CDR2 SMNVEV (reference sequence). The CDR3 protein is CASQDRSSYNEQFF. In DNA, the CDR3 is TGTGCCAGCCAAGACAGGAGCTCCTACAATGAGCAGTTCTTC.

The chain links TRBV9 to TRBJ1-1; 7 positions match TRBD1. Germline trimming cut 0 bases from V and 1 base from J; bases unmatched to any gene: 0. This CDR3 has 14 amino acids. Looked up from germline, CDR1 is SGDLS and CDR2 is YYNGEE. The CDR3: CASSVEGANTEAFF. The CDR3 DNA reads TGTGCCAGCAGCGTAGAGGGGGCGAACACTGAAGCTTTCTTT.

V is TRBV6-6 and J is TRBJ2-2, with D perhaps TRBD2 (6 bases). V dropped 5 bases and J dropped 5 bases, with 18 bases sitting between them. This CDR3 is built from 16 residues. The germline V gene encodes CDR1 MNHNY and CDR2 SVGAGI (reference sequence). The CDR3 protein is CASSPPGPRGTGELFF. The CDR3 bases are TGTGCCAGCAGTCCCCCGGGTCCTCGGGGGACCGGGGAGCTGTTTTTT.

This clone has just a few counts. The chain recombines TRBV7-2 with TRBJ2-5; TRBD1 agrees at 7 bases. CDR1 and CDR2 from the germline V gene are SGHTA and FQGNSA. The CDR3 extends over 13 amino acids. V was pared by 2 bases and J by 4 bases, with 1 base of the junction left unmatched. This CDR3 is CASSLPGGETQYF. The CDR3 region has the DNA TGTGCCAGCAGCTTACCAGGGGGAGAGACCCAGTACTTC.

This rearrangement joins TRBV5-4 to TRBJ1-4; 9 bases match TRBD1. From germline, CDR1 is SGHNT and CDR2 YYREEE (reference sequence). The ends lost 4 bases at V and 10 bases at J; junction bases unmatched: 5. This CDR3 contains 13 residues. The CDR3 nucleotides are TGTGCCAGCAGCCTCGAGGGACAGGGAAAACTGTTTTTT. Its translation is CASSLEGQGKLFF.

CDR3 DNA sequence: TGTGCCAGTAGTATGCAGACAGGGCAAGAGACCCAGTACTTC. Its translation is CASSMQTGQETQYF. The chain couples TRBV19 to TRBJ2-5; TRBD1 agrees at 7 bases. The germline V gene encodes CDR1 LNHDA and CDR2 SQIVND (reference sequence). CDR3 length equals 14 residues. Trimming removed 3 bases from V and 2 bases from J; junction bases left unmatched: 3. Full variable domain (missing parts from reference TRBV19 and TRBJ2-5): DGGITQSPKYLFRKEGQNVTLSCEQNLNHDAMYWYRQDPGQGLRLIYYSQIVNDFQKGDIAEGYSVSREKKESFPLTVTSAQKNPTAFYLCASSMQTGQETQYFGPGTRLLVL.

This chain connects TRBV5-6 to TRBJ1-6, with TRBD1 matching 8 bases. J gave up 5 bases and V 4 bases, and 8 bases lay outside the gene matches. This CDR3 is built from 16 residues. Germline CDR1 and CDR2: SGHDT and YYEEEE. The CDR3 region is CASSIDRGRDNSPLHF. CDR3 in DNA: TGTGCCAGCAGCATTGACAGGGGCCGGGATAATTCACCCCTCCACTTT.

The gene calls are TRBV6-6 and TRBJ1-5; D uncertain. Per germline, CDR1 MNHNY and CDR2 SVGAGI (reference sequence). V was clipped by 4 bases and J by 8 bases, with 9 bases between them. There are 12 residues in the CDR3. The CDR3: CASSFDTEPQHF. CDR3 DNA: TGTGCCAGCAGTTTCGACACGGAGCCCCAGCATTTT.

The CDR3 region has the DNA TGCGCCAGCAGCCCTCTACAGGGAGACTATGGCTACACCTTC. It codes for CASSPLQGDYGYTF. The V gene is TRBV4-1, the J gene TRBJ1-2; a possible D gene is TRBD1 (6 bases). V lost 4 bases, J lost 3 bases, and 12 bases lay in between. The germline gives CDR1 MGHRA, CDR2 YSYEKL. This CDR3 contains 14 residues.

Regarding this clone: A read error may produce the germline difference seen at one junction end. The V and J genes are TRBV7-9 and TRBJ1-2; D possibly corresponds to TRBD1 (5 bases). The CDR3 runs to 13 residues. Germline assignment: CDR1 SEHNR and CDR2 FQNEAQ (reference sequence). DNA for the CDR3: TGTTCCAGCAGCTTAGGAGGGACTGATGGCTACACCTTC. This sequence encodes CSSSLGGTDGYTF.

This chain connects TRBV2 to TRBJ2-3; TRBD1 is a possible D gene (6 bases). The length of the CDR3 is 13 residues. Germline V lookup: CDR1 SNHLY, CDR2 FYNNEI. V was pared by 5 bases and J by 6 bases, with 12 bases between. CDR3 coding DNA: TGTGCCAGCAGTCTACAGGGATCCGATACGCAGTATTTT. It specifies CASSLQGSDTQYF.

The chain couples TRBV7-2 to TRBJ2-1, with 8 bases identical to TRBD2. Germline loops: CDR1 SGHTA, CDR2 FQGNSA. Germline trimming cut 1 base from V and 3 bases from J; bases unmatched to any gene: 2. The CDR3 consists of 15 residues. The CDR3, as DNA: TGTGCCAGCAGCTTAGAGGGGACTAGCTACAATGAGCAGTTCTTC. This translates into CASSLEGTSYNEQFF.

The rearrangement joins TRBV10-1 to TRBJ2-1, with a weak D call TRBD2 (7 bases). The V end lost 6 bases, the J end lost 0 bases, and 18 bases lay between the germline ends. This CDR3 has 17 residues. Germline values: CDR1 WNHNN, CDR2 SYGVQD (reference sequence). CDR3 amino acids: CASRGGAINCSYNEQFF. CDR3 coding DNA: TGCGCCAGCAGGGGGGGGGCCATTAATTGCTCCTACAATGAGCAGTTCTTC.

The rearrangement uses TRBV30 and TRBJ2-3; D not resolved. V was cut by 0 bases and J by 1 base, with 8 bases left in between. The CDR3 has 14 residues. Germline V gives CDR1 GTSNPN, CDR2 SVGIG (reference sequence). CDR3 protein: CAWSVVRGTDTQYF. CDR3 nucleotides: TGTGCCTGGAGTGTAGTCCGGGGCACAGATACGCAGTATTTT.

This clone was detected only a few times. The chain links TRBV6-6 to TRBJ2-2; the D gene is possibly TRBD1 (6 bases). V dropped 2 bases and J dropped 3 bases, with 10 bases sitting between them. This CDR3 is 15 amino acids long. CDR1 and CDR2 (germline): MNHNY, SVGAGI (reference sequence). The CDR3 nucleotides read TGTGCCAGCAGTTACCTACAGGGTTACACCGGGGAGCTGTTTTTT. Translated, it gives CASSYLQGYTGELFF.

The DNA for the CDR3 is TGCGCCAGCAGCCAAGATCGCCCAGGGGCCAACTCTGGAAACACCATATATTTT. Its translation is CASSQDRPGANSGNTIYF. The chain joins TRBV4-3 to TRBJ1-3; the D gene is possibly TRBD1 (6 bases). Per the germline V gene, CDR1 is LGHNA and CDR2 is YSLEER. V dropped 0 bases and J dropped 0 bases, with 15 bases sitting between them. CDR3 size: 18 residues.

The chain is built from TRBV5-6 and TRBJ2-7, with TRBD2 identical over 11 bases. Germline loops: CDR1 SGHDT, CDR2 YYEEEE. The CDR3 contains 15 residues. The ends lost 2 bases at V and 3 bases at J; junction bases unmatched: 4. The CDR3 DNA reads TGTGCCAGCAGCTTTAGCGGGAGGGCCCTCTACGAGCAGTACTTC. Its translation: CASSFSGRALYEQYF.

CDR3 bases: TGTGCCAGCAGCTTAGCGCAGGGGACTGAAGCTTTCTTT. Its protein is CASSLAQGTEAFF. This chain links TRBV7-6 with TRBJ1-1, with D possibly TRBD1 on 6 matching bases. This CDR3 spans 13 amino acids. Trimming shortened V by 0 bases and J by 5 bases, and 7 bases separated the two germline ends. Looked up from germline, CDR1 is SGHVS and CDR2 is FNYEAQ.

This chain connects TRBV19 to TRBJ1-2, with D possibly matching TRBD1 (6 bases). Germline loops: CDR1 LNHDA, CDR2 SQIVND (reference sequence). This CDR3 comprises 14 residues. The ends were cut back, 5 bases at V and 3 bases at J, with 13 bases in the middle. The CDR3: CASSPDRWYYGYTF. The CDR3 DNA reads TGTGCCAGTAGTCCCGACAGGTGGTACTATGGCTACACCTTC.

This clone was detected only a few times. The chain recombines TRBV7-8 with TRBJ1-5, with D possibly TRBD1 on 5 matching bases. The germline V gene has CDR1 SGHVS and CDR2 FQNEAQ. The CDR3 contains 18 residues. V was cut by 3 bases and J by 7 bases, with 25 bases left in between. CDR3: CASSLLVARGQPGQPQHF. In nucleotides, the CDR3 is TGTGCCAGCAGCTTGCTTGTTGCACGTGGACAACCAGGGCAGCCCCAGCATTTT.

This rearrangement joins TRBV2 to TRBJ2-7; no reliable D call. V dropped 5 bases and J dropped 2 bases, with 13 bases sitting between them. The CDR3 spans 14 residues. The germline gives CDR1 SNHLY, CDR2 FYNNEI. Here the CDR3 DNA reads TGTGCCAGCAGTATAACAATTCCCGCCTACGAGCAGTACTTC. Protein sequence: CASSITIPAYEQYF.

CDR3: CASSLARVETQYF. The DNA of the CDR3 is TGTGCCAGCAGCTTAGCCAGGGTGGAGACCCAGTACTTC. The chain couples TRBV7-9 to TRBJ2-5; a weak D match, TRBD1 (5 bases). From germline, CDR1 is SEHNR and CDR2 FQNEAQ (reference sequence). The CDR3 spans 13 residues. The germline V and J ends were trimmed by 0 bases and 5 bases, with 7 bases remaining between them.

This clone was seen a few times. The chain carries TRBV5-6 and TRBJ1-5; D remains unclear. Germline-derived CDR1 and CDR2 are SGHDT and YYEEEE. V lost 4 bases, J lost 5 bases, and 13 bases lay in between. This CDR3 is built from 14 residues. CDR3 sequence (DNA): TGTGCCAGCAGCCTATGGAACAGTTATCAGCCCCAGCATTTT. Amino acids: CASSLWNSYQPQHF.

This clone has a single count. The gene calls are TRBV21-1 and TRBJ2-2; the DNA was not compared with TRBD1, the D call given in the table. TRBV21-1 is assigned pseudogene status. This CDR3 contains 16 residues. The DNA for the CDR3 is TGTGCCAGCAGCACCCGGGACAGGGGGACCACCGGGGAGCTGTTTTTT. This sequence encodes CASSTRDRGTTGELFF.

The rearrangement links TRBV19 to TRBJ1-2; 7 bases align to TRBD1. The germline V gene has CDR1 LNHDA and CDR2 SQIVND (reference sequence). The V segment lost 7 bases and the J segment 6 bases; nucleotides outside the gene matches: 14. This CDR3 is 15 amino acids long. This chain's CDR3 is CASTARGTSGDGYTF. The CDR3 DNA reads TGTGCCAGTACCGCCAGGGGGACTTCGGGCGATGGCTACACCTTC.